The 5 T cell receptor beta chains in this list originate from one sample, sequenced in a study of CD8+CD57+ T cells in acquired aplastic anemia (dated by TCRdb to between 2018 and 2020). Sequenced on an Illumina HiSeq 2000. Profiling of TCR beta VDJ combinations and CDR3 sequences used genomic DNA as the template. The public reads were reprocessed in TCRdb via fastp at Q25 and MiXCR, keeping in-frame beta chains. Rows with one shared CDR3 protein collapse into an entry with the most common genes and DNA. For this sample there are a few hundred thousand distinct CDR3 sequences; over 25% appear just once. The ten most abundant clones make up less than 0.85% of the sample. The patients picked for sequencing were ones in whom flow cytometry had shown an expansion of CD8+CD57+ cells. Source material: sorted CD4+, CD8+, or CD8+CD57+ T cells (not recorded which) from PBMCs. The origin of the receptors is a human donor with aplastic anemia.

The chain joins TRBV25-1 to TRBJ2-7, with D unclear. The CDR3 covers 13 residues. V gave up 6 bases and J gave up 3 bases, with 12 bases separating them. Germline values: CDR1 MGHDK, CDR2 SYGVNS. CDR3 sequence (DNA): TGTGCCAGCAGCCAGCAAAGGCGCTACGAGCAGTACTTC. As protein: CASSQQRRYEQYF.

This clonotype showed up many times. The genes are TRBV29-1 and TRBJ1-1, with D possibly being TRBD1 (6 bases). The V gene's germline CDR1 is SQVTM and CDR2 ANQGSEA. The CDR3 totals 13 residues. Trimming took 3 bases from V and 4 from J, leaving 12 bases between them. CDR3 protein: CSVEVQGSTEAFF. In nucleotides, the CDR3 is TGCAGCGTTGAGGTTCAGGGGAGCACTGAAGCTTTCTTT.

The chain combines TRBV9 with TRBJ2-7; the D is unclear. V was trimmed by 5 bases and J by 5 bases, leaving 14 bases between them. The CDR3 is 13 residues long. Germline V gives CDR1 SGDLS, CDR2 YYNGEE. The CDR3 coding sequence is TGTGCCAGCAGTGCCTATCCGTACGACGAGCAGTACTTC. The encoded protein is CASSAYPYDEQYF.

The chain employs TRBV29-1 and TRBJ2-3; 8 bases map to TRBD2. Germline V gene sequence: CDR1 SQVTM, CDR2 ANQGSEA. The CDR3 is made up of 14 amino acids. The junction had 11 bases not matched to a gene; V was cut back by 7 bases and J by 5 bases. CDR3 in DNA: TGCAGCGGTGGACTAGCCTTCCCCGAAGATACGCAGTATTTT. Encoded protein: CSGGLAFPEDTQYF.

Regarding this clonotype: The junction departs from germline at one end; a sequencing error may be responsible. The J gene is TRBJ1-2, the V gene TRBV7-3, with TRBD1 identical over 7 bases. This CDR3 comprises 17 residues. In germline, CDR1 is SGHTA, CDR2 FQGTGA. DNA for the CDR3: TGTGCCGGCAGCCCGAGCATAACAGGGGCCATGGGCTATGGCTACACCTTC. Amino acid sequence: CAGSPSITGAMGYGYTF.